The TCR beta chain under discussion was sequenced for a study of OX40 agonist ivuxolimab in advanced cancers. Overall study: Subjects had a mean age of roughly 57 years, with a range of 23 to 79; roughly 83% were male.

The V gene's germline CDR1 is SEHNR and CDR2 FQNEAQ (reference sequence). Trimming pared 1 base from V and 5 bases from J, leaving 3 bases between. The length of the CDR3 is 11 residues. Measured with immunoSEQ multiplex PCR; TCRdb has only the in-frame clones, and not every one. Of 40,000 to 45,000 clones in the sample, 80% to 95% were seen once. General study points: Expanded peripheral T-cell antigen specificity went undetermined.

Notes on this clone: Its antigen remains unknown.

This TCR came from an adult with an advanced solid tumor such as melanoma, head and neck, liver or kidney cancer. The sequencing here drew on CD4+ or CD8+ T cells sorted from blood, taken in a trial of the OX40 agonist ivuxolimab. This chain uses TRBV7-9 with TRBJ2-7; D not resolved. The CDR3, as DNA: TGTGCCAGCAGCTTAGACAACGAGCAGTACTTC. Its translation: CASSLDNEQYF.